A single sample gave rise to the 19 T cell receptor beta chains below, sequenced in a study of blood T cell repertoires in COVID-19. Sequencing used immunoSEQ multiplex PCR; TCRdb keeps in-frame clones, though not all of them. The sample lists 180,000 or so clones, approximately 85% occurring once. Sequenced: PBMCs or T cells enriched from blood (not recorded which). Source of these receptors: a man in his forties or fifties who had recovered from COVID-19.

This clone has just one count. V and J are TRBV27 and TRBJ1-2; D gene unclear. The V and J ends lost 3 bases and 3 bases respectively, with 8 bases between them. The CDR3 sequence is 13 residues long. The germline V gene has CDR1 MNHEY and CDR2 SMNVEV (reference sequence). The CDR3 coding sequence is TGTGCCAGCAGTTTTGGCATCGACTATGGCTACACCTTC. This sequence encodes CASSFGIDYGYTF.

This chain links TRBV2 with TRBJ2-7; no reliable D call. CDR3 size: 12 residues. Trimming cost V 8 bases and J 6 bases, with 14 bases left between them. Germline V gives CDR1 SNHLY, CDR2 FYNNEI. CDR3 nucleotide sequence: TGTGCCAGCGAAGCAGGATTCGCCGAGCAGTACTTC. Its protein is CASEAGFAEQYF.

The chain is built from TRBV19 and TRBJ1-1; no clear D gene. Germline lookup yields CDR1 LNHDA and CDR2 SQIVND (reference sequence). V was clipped by 5 bases and J by 5 bases, with 12 bases between them. The length of the CDR3 is 13 residues. The CDR3 sequence is CASSDRRATEAFF. The CDR3 DNA reads TGTGCCAGTAGTGACCGGAGGGCAACTGAAGCTTTCTTT.

This clone came up once. The genes are TRBV6-5 and TRBJ1-2, with 11 bases identical to TRBD1. The CDR3 spans 14 residues. V trimming: 7 bases; J trimming: 4 bases; junction bases outside the gene matches: 5. Germline V gives CDR1 MNHEY, CDR2 SVGAGI. The CDR3 nucleotides are TGTGCCAGCACCGGACAGGGGGCCCTCTATGGCTACACCTTC. Encoded protein: CASTGQGALYGYTF.

The chain carries TRBV12-3 or TRBV12-4 and TRBJ2-7; 7 nucleotides align to TRBD1. The length of the CDR3 is 13 residues. V shed 6 bases, J shed 3 bases, and the junction held 5 bases outside the gene matches. The CDR3 bases are TGTGCCAGCAGGACTGGGACAGACTACGAGCAGTACTTC. Translated: CASRTGTDYEQYF.

The chain is built from TRBV9 and TRBJ1-3; tentatively, D is TRBD1 (6 bases). V was pared by 0 bases and J by 4 bases, with 11 bases between. Germline V CDR1 and CDR2: SGDLS, YYNGEE. The CDR3 is 15 amino acids. The CDR3 DNA reads as TGTGCCAGCAGCGTAGATGGTCAGGGGGGAAACACCATATATTTT. It specifies CASSVDGQGGNTIYF.

V is TRBV5-1 and J is TRBJ2-7, with 7 bases lining up with TRBD1. The V gene's germline CDR1 is SGHRS and CDR2 YFSETQ. CDR3 length equals 14 residues. Trimming took 4 bases from V and 4 from J; bases not matched to a gene: 8. CDR3 coding DNA: TGCGCCAGCAGCCTCGGGACAGAACTTTACGAGCAGTACTTC. This encodes CASSLGTELYEQYF.

The chain is built from TRBV20-1 and TRBJ2-3; tentatively, D is TRBD1 (6 bases). Germline CDR1 is DFQATT and CDR2 is SNEGSKA (reference sequence). The CDR3 loop spans 11 amino acids. V lost 6 bases and J 5 bases, leaving 9 bases between the germline ends. The CDR3, as DNA: TGCAGTGCGATAGGGGGAGATACGCAGTATTTT. Amino acids: CSAIGGDTQYF.

The J gene is TRBJ2-1, the V gene TRBV6-4, with TRBD2 matching 8 bases. V gave up 4 bases and J gave up 9 bases; unmatched junction bases: 14. The CDR3 has 16 residues. Germline CDR1 reads MRHNA; CDR2 reads SNTAGT. The CDR3 sequence: CASSVSAGGSWGEQFF. The CDR3 DNA reads TGTGCCAGCAGTGTTTCTGCGGGAGGAAGTTGGGGTGAGCAGTTCTTC.

CDR3 nucleotides: TGTGCCTGGAGTGGCGGGGGGGCTAATTCACCCCTCCACTTT. Amino acids: CAWSGGGANSPLHF. This chain links TRBV30 with TRBJ1-6; tentatively, D is TRBD1 (6 bases). The germline gives CDR1 GTSNPN, CDR2 SVGIG (reference sequence). Trimming took 1 base from V and 6 from J, leaving 10 bases between them. CDR3 length: 14 amino acids.

The chain carries TRBV9 and TRBJ2-2; TRBD2 matches 10 bases. The trim removed 4 bases at V and 1 base at J, leaving 16 bases unmatched. Germline V gives CDR1 SGDLS, CDR2 YYNGEE. This CDR3 spans 20 amino acids. CDR3 DNA: TGTGCCAGCAGCACTCCCCGGGGGGGTAGCGGGGGGCAGAACACCGGGGAGCTGTTTTTT. Translated, it gives CASSTPRGGSGGQNTGELFF.

This chain joins TRBV27 and TRBJ1-5, with a tentative D call TRBD1 (6 bases). Deletions cut 11 bases from V and 5 bases from J, with 19 bases between. Germline CDR1 reads MNHEY; CDR2 reads SMNVEV (reference sequence). There are 14 residues in the CDR3. The CDR3 sequence: CAALPGEMHQPQHF. The CDR3 DNA follows: TGTGCCGCGTTGCCAGGGGAGATGCATCAGCCCCAGCATTTT.

Regarding this clone: Other DNA sequences in this specimen translate into the identical CDR3. This chain uses TRBV6-5 with TRBJ1-2; D perhaps matches TRBD1 (6 bases). With 2 bases removed from V and 2 bases from J, the gap between germline ends came to 9 bases. Germline assignment: CDR1 MNHEY and CDR2 SVGAGI. There are 14 residues in the CDR3. CDR3 in DNA: TGTGCCAGCAGTTACGGGCAGGGGAACTATGGCTACACCTTC. Encoded protein: CASSYGQGNYGYTF.

This chain joins TRBV5-6 and TRBJ1-2, with 11 bases lining up with TRBD1. This CDR3 has 15 amino acids. The germline gives CDR1 SGHDT, CDR2 YYEEEE. V dropped 6 bases and J dropped 5; count of bases not matched to a gene: 9. CDR3 sequence (DNA): TGTGCCAGCACGACCGGGACAGGGGGGCGGTATGGCTACACCTTC. Amino acid sequence: CASTTGTGGRYGYTF.

Only one count was recorded for this clone. V gene TRBV15 combines with J gene TRBJ2-3, with 8 bases lining up with TRBD1. Trimming removed 0 bases from V and 1 base from J; junction bases left unmatched: 0. The CDR3 contains 15 residues. Germline CDR1 LNHNV, CDR2 YYDKDF (reference sequence). The CDR3 nucleotides are TGTGCCACCAGCAGAGAGGACAGGGGCACAGATACGCAGTATTTT. Translating gives CATSREDRGTDTQYF. Drawing the rest from reference TRBV15 and TRBJ2-3, the complete variable domain is DAMVIQNPRYQVTQFGKPVTLSCSQTLNHNVMYWYQQKSSQAPKLLFHYYDKDFNNEADTPDNFQSRRPNTSFCFLDIRSPGLGDTAMYLCATSREDRGTDTQYFGPGTRLTVL.

This chain connects TRBV3-1 (or the pseudogene TRBV3-2) to TRBJ1-3; 7 bases are a match to TRBD1. This CDR3 is 18 amino acids long. The germline gives CDR1 LGHDT, CDR2 YNNKEL (reference sequence). J gave up 0 bases and V 1 base, and 9 bases lay outside the gene matches. CDR3 in DNA: TGTGCCAGCAGCCAAGGTACCGGGACAGTTCTCTCTGGAAACACCATATATTTT. Translated, it gives CASSQGTGTVLSGNTIYF.

V gene TRBV5-5 combines with J gene TRBJ1-6; D is undetermined. Germline CDR1 and CDR2: SGHKS and YYEKEE (reference sequence). The CDR3 runs to 15 residues. V was cut by 4 bases and J by 13 bases, with 21 bases left in between. Here the CDR3 reads CASSPEPGKPRPLHF. CDR3 coding DNA: TGTGCCAGCAGCCCAGAGCCAGGCAAACCCCGTCCCCTCCACTTT. Together with reference TRBV5-5 and TRBJ1-6, the CDR3 gives the full variable domain: DAGVTQSPTHLIKTRGQQVTLRCSPISGHKSVSWYQQVLGQGPQFIFQYYEKEERGRGNFPDRFSARQFPNYSSELNVNALLLGDSALYLCASSPEPGKPRPLHFGNGTRLTVT.

There are a few counts of this clone. This chain uses TRBV11-3 with TRBJ1-2; D not certain. The CDR3 is made up of 16 amino acids. Germline CDR1 reads SGHNT; CDR2 reads YENEEA. V was cut by 1 base and J by 3 bases, with 15 bases left in between. The CDR3 sequence is CASSLAKGGLDYGYTF. In DNA form, the CDR3 reads TGTGCCAGCAGCTTAGCCAAGGGAGGGTTAGACTATGGCTACACCTTC.

The chain has TRBV25-1 and TRBJ1-5, with 7 nucleotides matching TRBD1. CDR1 MGHDK and CDR2 SYGVNS come from the germline V gene. The CDR3 spans 15 residues. Losses at the gene ends were 5 bases for V and 7 bases for J; bases not matched to a gene: 11. In DNA form, the CDR3 reads TGTGCCAGCAGTATAGGGACAGCCGAGGGGCAGCCCCAGCATTTT. It is translated as CASSIGTAEGQPQHF.